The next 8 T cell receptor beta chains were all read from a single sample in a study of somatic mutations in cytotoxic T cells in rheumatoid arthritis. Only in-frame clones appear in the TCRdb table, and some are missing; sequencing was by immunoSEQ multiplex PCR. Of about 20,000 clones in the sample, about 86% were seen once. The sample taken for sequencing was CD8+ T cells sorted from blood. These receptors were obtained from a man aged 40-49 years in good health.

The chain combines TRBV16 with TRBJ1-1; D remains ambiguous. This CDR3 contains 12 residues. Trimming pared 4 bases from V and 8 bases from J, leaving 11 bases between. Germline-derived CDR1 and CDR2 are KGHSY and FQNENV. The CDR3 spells CASSRLQIEAFF. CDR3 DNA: TGTGCCAGCAGCCGTCTGCAGATAGAAGCTTTCTTT.

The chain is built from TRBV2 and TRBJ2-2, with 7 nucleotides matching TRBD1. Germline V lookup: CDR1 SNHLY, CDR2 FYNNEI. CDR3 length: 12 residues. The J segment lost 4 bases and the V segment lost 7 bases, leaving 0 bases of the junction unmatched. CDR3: CASTGGTGELFF. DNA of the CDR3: TGTGCCAGCACAGGGGGCACCGGGGAGCTGTTTTTT. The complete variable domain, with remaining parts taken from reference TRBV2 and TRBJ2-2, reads EPEVTQTPSHQVTQMGQEVILRCVPISNHLYFYWYRQILGQKVEFLVSFYNNEISEKSEIFDDQFSVERPDGSNFTLKIRSTKLEDSAMYFCASTGGTGELFFGEGSRLTVL.

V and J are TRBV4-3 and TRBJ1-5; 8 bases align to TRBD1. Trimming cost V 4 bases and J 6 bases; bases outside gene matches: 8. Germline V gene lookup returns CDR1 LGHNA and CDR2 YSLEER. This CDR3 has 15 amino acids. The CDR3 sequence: CASSRMDREVQPQHF. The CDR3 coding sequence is TGCGCCAGCAGCCGTATGGACAGGGAGGTTCAGCCCCAGCATTTT.

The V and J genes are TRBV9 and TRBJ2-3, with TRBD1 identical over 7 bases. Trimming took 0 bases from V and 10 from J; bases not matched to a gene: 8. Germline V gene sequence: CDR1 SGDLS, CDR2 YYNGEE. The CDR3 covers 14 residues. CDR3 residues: CASSVGDRTFAQYF. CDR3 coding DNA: TGTGCCAGCAGCGTAGGGGACAGAACCTTCGCGCAGTATTTT.

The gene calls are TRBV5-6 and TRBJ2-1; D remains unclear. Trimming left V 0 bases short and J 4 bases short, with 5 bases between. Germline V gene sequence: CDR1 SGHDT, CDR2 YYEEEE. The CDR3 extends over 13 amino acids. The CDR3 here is CASSLGGYNEQFF. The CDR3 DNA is TGTGCCAGCAGCTTGGGCGGATACAATGAGCAGTTCTTC.

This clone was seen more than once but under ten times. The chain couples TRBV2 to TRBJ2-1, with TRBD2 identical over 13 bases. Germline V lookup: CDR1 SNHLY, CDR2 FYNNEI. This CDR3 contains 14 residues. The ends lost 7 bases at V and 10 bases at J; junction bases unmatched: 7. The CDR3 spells CASNPGLAGDEQFF. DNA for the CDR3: TGTGCCAGCAACCCTGGACTAGCGGGAGACGAGCAGTTCTTC. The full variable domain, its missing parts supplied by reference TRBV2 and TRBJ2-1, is EPEVTQTPSHQVTQMGQEVILRCVPISNHLYFYWYRQILGQKVEFLVSFYNNEISEKSEIFDDQFSVERPDGSNFTLKIRSTKLEDSAMYFCASNPGLAGDEQFFGPGTRLTVL.

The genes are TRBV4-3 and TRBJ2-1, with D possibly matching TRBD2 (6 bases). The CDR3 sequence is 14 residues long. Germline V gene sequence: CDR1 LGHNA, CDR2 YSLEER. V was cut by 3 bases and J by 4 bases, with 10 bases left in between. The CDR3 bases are TGCGCCAGCAGCCAGGGGGGTCGTTACAATGAGCAGTTCTTC. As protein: CASSQGGRYNEQFF.

The CDR3 coding sequence is TGCGCCAGCAGCTTCCCGGTGGGGGGCCACTCCTACAATGAGCAGTTCTTC. This gives the protein CASSFPVGGHSYNEQFF. The chain joins TRBV4-1 to TRBJ2-1, with D perhaps matching TRBD1 or TRBD2 (6 bases each). Germline V gene data show CDR1 as MGHRA and CDR2 as YSYEKL. The CDR3 totals 17 residues. Trimming pared 5 bases from V and 0 bases from J, leaving 17 bases between.